This T cell receptor (beta chain) was found in a study of blood T cell repertoires in COVID-19. In the study overall: In each case, the material was cDNA or gDNA derived from T cells, B-cell-depleted T cells, or PBMCs.

TCRdb keeps only in-frame clones here, not all; method: immunoSEQ multiplex PCR. The table shows roughly 310,000 clones, with around nine tenths occurring only once. The CDR3 extends over 14 amino acids. V lost 3 bases to trimming and J lost 7 bases; unmatched junction nucleotides: 4. Germline V gives CDR1 SGHTA, CDR2 FQGNSA. Participant ages covered roughly 18 to 89 years across 24 US areas. Details on this clone: Other DNA sequences in the same sample also yield this CDR3.

What was sequenced was PBMCs or T cells enriched from blood (not recorded which). This sequence originates from a middle-aged woman who had recovered from COVID-19. This sequence joins TRBV7-2 and TRBJ1-2, with 11 positions matching TRBD1. CDR3 nucleotides: TGTGCCAGCAGCTTGGACAGGGGGCGGGGTGGCTACACCTTC. Amino acids: CASSLDRGRGGYTF.